Listed here are 9 T cell receptor beta chains from one sample, sequenced in a study of T-cell reconstitution after alpha-beta-depleted transplantation in children. The library targeted TCRbeta and was prepared with unique molecular identifiers. From the PCR reads, TCRdb called clonotypes with MiXCR, one entry per CDR3 protein. The sample comprises about 420,000 distinct CDR3 sequences, about 17% of which are singletons, and just under 30% rests with the top ten. This specimen consisted of PBMCs, mostly from graft donor cells, obtained 360 days after TCRalphabeta/CD19-depleted stem cell transplant. These receptors were collected from a boy in the first two years of life who had a stem cell transplant for Wiskott-Aldrich syndrome, so the T cells may come from the graft donor.

This clonotype was seen only a few times. J is TRBJ1-1 and V is TRBV27; no clear D gene. Per the germline V gene, CDR1 is MNHEY and CDR2 is SMNVEV (reference sequence). The CDR3 is 14 residues long. Between the trimmed V and J ends, which lost 6 bases and 1 base, there was a span of 12 bases. CDR3 sequence: CASSVGRGNTEAFF. The CDR3 DNA is TGTGCCAGCAGCGTCGGCCGGGGGAACACTGAAGCTTTCTTT.

This clonotype has only a few counts. The chain is built from TRBV4-1 and TRBJ2-1, with D possibly TRBD1 on 5 matching bases. V was clipped by 1 base and J by 8 bases, with 12 bases between them. CDR3 length: 14 residues. CDR1 and CDR2 from the germline V gene are MGHRA and YSYEKL. DNA of the CDR3: TGCGCCAGCAGCCAAGTTTCAGGGTTGTATGAGCAGTTCTTC. This translates into CASSQVSGLYEQFF.

In its sample, this clonotype was seen a few times. This chain uses TRBV6-5 with TRBJ1-1, with D uncertain. Germline V CDR1 and CDR2: MNHEY, SVGAGI. Between the trimmed V and J ends, which lost 1 base and 8 bases, there was a span of 5 bases. This CDR3 has 11 amino acids. In DNA, the CDR3 is TGTGCCAGCAGTTACTTGAGGGAAGCTTTCTTT. It specifies CASSYLREAFF.

The gene calls are TRBV15 and TRBJ2-7; D call uncertain. CDR3 length: 13 residues. V was pared by 0 bases and J by 5 bases, with 8 bases between. Germline CDR1 and CDR2: LNHNV and YYDKDF (reference sequence). Written as DNA, the CDR3 is TGTGCCACCAGCAGAGATAATTGGGACGAGCAGTACTTC. This translates into CATSRDNWDEQYF.

There are a few counts of this clonotype. V is TRBV5-1 and J is TRBJ2-7; D is perhaps TRBD1 (5 bases). CDR3 length equals 15 residues. Germline CDR1 reads SGHRS; CDR2 reads YFSETQ. V dropped 1 base and J dropped 3 bases, with 14 bases sitting between them. CDR3 DNA sequence: TGCGCCAGCAGCTTGCCCCGACAGAAAAGCTACGAGCAGTACTTC. Translation gives CASSLPRQKSYEQYF.

The chain couples TRBV6-5 to TRBJ1-4; TRBD1 aligns across 9 bases. The V and J ends lost 4 bases and 5 bases, in that order; junction bases with no gene match: 2. Germline CDR1 is MNHEY and CDR2 is SVGAGI. The CDR3 length is 14 residues. In nucleotides, the CDR3 is TGTGCCAGCAGTTCCGGGACAGGGAATGAAAAACTGTTTTTT. Protein product: CASSSGTGNEKLFF.

The chain joins TRBV7-9 to TRBJ2-5; D is possibly TRBD1 (6 bases). CDR3 size: 14 residues. Trimming cost V 7 bases and J 0 bases, with 12 bases left between them. Germline CDR1 SEHNR, CDR2 FQNEAQ (reference sequence). CDR3 bases: TGTGCCAGCACCCTCCGGGACAACCAAGAGACCCAGTACTTC. Encoded protein: CASTLRDNQETQYF. The complete variable domain, with remaining parts taken from reference TRBV7-9 and TRBJ2-5, reads DTGVSQNPRHKITKRGQNVTFRCDPISEHNRLYWYRQTLGQGPEFLTYFQNEAQLEKSRLLSDRFSAERPKGSFSTLEIQRTEQGDSAMYLCASTLRDNQETQYFGPGTRLLVL.

Only a few counts were recorded for this clonotype. This chain uses TRBV20-1 with TRBJ2-3, with D perhaps matching TRBD1 (5 bases). CDR3 length equals 14 residues. Trimming removed 5 bases at V and 0 bases at J, with 12 bases between. Germline lookup yields CDR1 DFQATT and CDR2 SNEGSKA (reference sequence). In DNA, the CDR3 is TGCAGTGCTCCACGACAGCCTAGCACAGATACGCAGTATTTT. Its translation: CSAPRQPSTDTQYF.

The chain recombines TRBV5-6 with TRBJ2-5, with no clear D. This CDR3 is built from 13 residues. Deletions cut 4 bases from V and 1 base from J, with 8 bases between. Germline V lookup: CDR1 SGHDT, CDR2 YYEEEE. CDR3 in amino acids: CASSLVSQETQYF. The CDR3 coding sequence is TGTGCCAGCAGCCTGGTCTCCCAAGAGACCCAGTACTTC.